The 7 T cell receptor beta chains below all came from one sample that was sequenced in a study of tumor and adjacent non-tumor tissue in lung cancer (dated 2018 in TCRdb). RNA was extracted from bulk unsorted tissue and checked for quality with a NanoDrop ND-1000 and an Agilent 2100. The library was prepared using multiplex PCR. Reads for this sample came from an Illumina HiSeq 2500. TCRbeta libraries were constructed through three rounds of nested PCR with primers (Table S4) according to protocols modified from ARM-PCR. TCRdb redid the processing of the public reads, applying fastp at Q25 and MiXCR, and retained in-frame beta chains. Rows with a matching CDR3 protein are joined into one entry that keeps the most common DNA and genes. This sample lists about 66,000 distinct CDR3 sequences; 55% to 85% were detected once. The leading ten clones occupy about 28% of the sample. The sequenced sample consisted of lung tumor tissue. All receptors derive from a man aged 55 to 70 with non-small cell lung cancer.

For this clonotype: The junction departs from germline at one end; a sequencing error may be responsible. This chain connects TRBV5-6 to TRBJ2-2; D may be TRBD1 or TRBD2 (5 bases each). The CDR3 is made up of 14 amino acids. Germline lookup yields CDR1 SGHDT and CDR2 YYEEEE. The CDR3, as DNA: TGTGTCAGCAGCTTGAGGGGAACACCCAGGGAGCTGTTTTTT. Residues: CVSSLRGTPRELFF.

This clonotype has just a few counts. The chain employs TRBV11-1 and TRBJ2-7; the match to TRBD1 covers 11 bases. V lost 7 bases, J lost 0 bases, and 5 bases stayed unmatched. The CDR3 extends over 15 amino acids. CDR1 and CDR2 (germline): SGHAT, FQDESV (reference sequence). In nucleotides, the CDR3 is TGTGCCAGCACCGGGACAGGGGGTGTCTCCTACGAGCAGTACTTC. It translates to CASTGTGGVSYEQYF. Drawing the rest from reference TRBV11-1 and TRBJ2-7, the complete variable domain is EAEVAQSPRYKITEKSQAVAFWCDPISGHATLYWYRQILGQGPELLVQFQDESVVDDSQLPKDRFSAERLKGVDSTLKIQPAELGDSAMYLCASTGTGGVSYEQYFGPGTRLTVT.

The chain has TRBV11-3 and TRBJ2-2, with 7 bases identical to TRBD1. The J segment lost 4 bases and the V segment lost 5 bases, leaving 13 bases of the junction unmatched. The CDR3 contains 17 residues. Per germline, CDR1 SGHNT and CDR2 YENEEA. The CDR3 coding sequence is TGTGCCAGCAGCCCTCCCCGGGACAGACGGAGCACCGGGGAGCTGTTTTTT. Amino acids: CASSPPRDRRSTGELFF.

As concerns this clonotype: The CDR3 carries no conserved terminal phenylalanine or tryptophan, so it likely arises from a read error. The V and J genes are TRBV28 and TRBJ1-5; D call uncertain. The last part of the DNA fits TRBJ2-3 better; the J call may be wrong. The CDR3 is made up of 13 amino acids. The germline V gene has CDR1 MDHEN and CDR2 SYDVKM. CDR3 DNA: TGTGCCAGCAGGGGATATAGCAATCAGCCCCAGTATTCT. This translates into CASRGYSNQPQYS.

As concerns this clonotype: Relative to the germline gene, one junction end is altered; a read error may explain this. The gene calls are TRBV11-1 and TRBJ1-1; tentative D call: TRBD1 (5 bases). This CDR3 has 13 amino acids. Germline lookup yields CDR1 SGHAT and CDR2 FQDESV (reference sequence). The CDR3, as DNA: TGTGCCAGCGGCTTAGTGCCGGGGCCTGAAGCCTTCTTT. This gives the protein CASGLVPGPEAFF.

Comment on this clonotype: A junction boundary mismatches the germline segment, possibly from a read error. V and J are TRBV20-1 and TRBJ2-1; D call uncertain. Germline V CDR1 and CDR2: DFQATT, SNEGSKA (reference sequence). The CDR3 loop spans 11 amino acids. The CDR3 nucleotides read TGCAGTGTTATCCCCGAGAGTGAGCAGTTATTC. This encodes CSVIPESEQLF.

A note on this clonotype: One end of the junction fails to match germline, which may point to a read error. The chain uses TRBV6-1 and TRBJ2-5; 14 bases align to TRBD2. Germline loops: CDR1 MNHNS, CDR2 SASEGT. The CDR3 sequence is 15 residues long. The CDR3, as DNA: TGTGCCAGCGGACGCTCGGGACTAGCGGGAGAGACCGAGTACTTC. This sequence encodes CASGRSGLAGETEYF.